These 26 T cell receptor beta chains were all obtained from the same sample, sequenced in a study of cytotoxic CD8 clonotypes in ibrutinib-treated CLL. Sequencing was performed with immunoSEQ multiplex PCR; in TCRdb, only in-frame clones are kept and a portion is missing. The sample lists 190,000 or so clones, 72% occurring once. The material sequenced was PBMCs, taken after 24 months of ibrutinib treatment. All receptors come from a human donor with chronic lymphocytic leukemia.

The chain joins TRBV5-6 to TRBJ2-1; D may match TRBD1 or TRBD2 (5 bases each). Trimming took off 6 bases at V and 7 bases at J, with 23 bases between the two ends. Per the germline V gene, CDR1 is SGHDT and CDR2 is YYEEEE. This CDR3 is built from 16 residues. The CDR3 loop reads CASTLLGERGMNEQFF. In DNA, the CDR3 is TGTGCCAGCACCCTTTTGGGGGAACGGGGCATGAATGAGCAGTTCTTC.

The chain combines TRBV7-2 with TRBJ1-5; 7 positions agree with TRBD1. The V and J ends lost 2 bases and 6 bases, in that order; junction bases with no gene match: 10. Germline-derived CDR1 and CDR2 are SGHTA and FQGNSA. The CDR3 covers 16 residues. The CDR3 DNA sequence: TGTGCCAGCAGCTTATTTTCATCGGGGACAGCTCAGCCCCAGCATTTT. Encoded protein: CASSLFSSGTAQPQHF.

This chain joins TRBV27 and TRBJ2-7, with no clear D. There are 16 residues in the CDR3. Trimming stripped 6 bases from V and 2 bases from J, with 20 bases between. Germline V gene data show CDR1 as MNHEY and CDR2 as SMNVEV (reference sequence). CDR3 DNA sequence: TGTGCCAGCAGCCCACTCGGGTCCCCGTCCCCCTACGAGCAGTACTTC. It is translated as CASSPLGSPSPYEQYF.

This chain uses TRBV5-6 with TRBJ2-7, with 9 bases fitting TRBD1. The CDR3 is 16 residues long. Trimming cost V 0 bases and J 2 bases; bases outside gene matches: 6. The germline V gene encodes CDR1 SGHDT and CDR2 YYEEEE. The CDR3, as DNA: TGTGCCAGCAGCTTGGCGGGGACAGGGCTAACCTACGAGCAGTACTTC. It specifies CASSLAGTGLTYEQYF.

The CDR3: CASSYAKAPSYEQFF. The CDR3 DNA reads TGTGCCAGCAGCTACGCCAAAGCCCCTTCGTATGAGCAGTTCTTC. This chain connects TRBV7-8 to TRBJ2-1, with D hard to call. The germline V gene encodes CDR1 SGHVS and CDR2 FQNEAQ. This CDR3 spans 15 amino acids. V lost 4 bases, J lost 8 bases, and 18 bases lay in between.

The V gene is TRBV6-5, the J gene TRBJ2-1; D ambiguous. Germline V gene data show CDR1 as MNHEY and CDR2 as SVGAGI. This CDR3 contains 13 residues. The V end lost 8 bases, the J end lost 13 bases, and 21 bases lay between the germline ends. This CDR3 is CASGQGRTSTQFF. The CDR3 DNA sequence: TGTGCCAGCGGTCAAGGCCGAACCTCTACTCAGTTCTTC.

This chain joins TRBV11-2 and TRBJ2-5; TRBD2 is a possible D gene (5 bases). This CDR3 is 15 amino acids long. Germline CDR1 is SGHAT and CDR2 is FQNNGV. V was cut by 6 bases and J by 1 base, with 15 bases left in between. This chain's CDR3 is CASRLIAMTQETQYF. The DNA for the CDR3 is TGTGCCAGCAGACTAATAGCGATGACCCAAGAGACCCAGTACTTC.

J is TRBJ2-1 and V is TRBV5-4, with D tentatively TRBD2 (5 bases). Germline V gives CDR1 SGHNT, CDR2 YYREEE (reference sequence). V dropped 4 bases and J dropped 0 bases, with 8 bases sitting between them. This CDR3 has 14 residues. This chain's CDR3 is CASSPRDSYNEQFF. For the CDR3, the DNA is TGTGCCAGCAGCCCTCGGGACTCCTACAATGAGCAGTTCTTC.

This chain connects TRBV7-8 to TRBJ2-2, with TRBD2 matching over 10 bases. Germline V gene lookup returns CDR1 SGHVS and CDR2 FQNEAQ. V gave up 7 bases and J gave up 4 bases; unmatched junction bases: 3. The CDR3 is 14 residues long. For the CDR3, the DNA is TGTGCCAGCATTGGACTAGCGGCCACCGGGGAGCTGTTTTTT. Residues: CASIGLAATGELFF.

The CDR3 nucleotides are TGTGCCAGCAGTTGGCAGGAGCCGGGAGACACTGAAGCTTTCTTT. It codes for CASSWQEPGDTEAFF. The chain combines TRBV28 with TRBJ1-1; D unresolved. Trimming removed 4 bases from V and 3 bases from J, with 15 bases in between. The CDR3 is made up of 15 amino acids. Germline loops: CDR1 MDHEN, CDR2 SYDVKM. Full variable domain (rest looked up from reference TRBV28 and TRBJ1-1): DVKVTQSSRYLVKRTGEKVFLECVQDMDHENMFWYRQDPGLGLRLIYFSYDVKMKEKGDIPEGYSVSREKKERFSLILESASTNQTSMYLCASSWQEPGDTEAFFGQGTRLTVV.

This sequence joins TRBV5-1 and TRBJ2-7; 8 bases are shared with TRBD1. The CDR3 covers 14 residues. From germline, CDR1 is SGHRS and CDR2 YFSETQ. V trimming: 4 bases; J trimming: 7 bases; junction bases outside the gene matches: 10. The CDR3 nucleotides are TGCGCCAGCAGCCCTATGCGGACAGGGCAGGAGCAGTACTTC. Its translation is CASSPMRTGQEQYF.

The chain carries TRBV30 and TRBJ2-1; D remains ambiguous. CDR3 length equals 13 residues. The V end was cut by 0 bases, the J end by 9 bases, with 12 bases between. The germline CDR1 and CDR2 sequences are GTSNPN and SVGIG (reference sequence). The CDR3 sequence is CAWSVSWQREQFF. DNA for the CDR3: TGTGCCTGGAGTGTTTCTTGGCAACGTGAGCAGTTCTTC.

The chain has TRBV21-1 and TRBJ1-2. TRBV21-1 constitutes a pseudogene. CDR3 length: 15 residues. The CDR3 here is CASSNRILGLYGYTF. The CDR3, as DNA: TGTGCCAGCAGCAACCGAATTCTAGGACTTTATGGCTACACCTTC.

The chain combines TRBV29-1 with TRBJ1-2; 11 bases match TRBD1. Germline V lookup: CDR1 SQVTM, CDR2 ANQGSEA. The CDR3 has 15 amino acids. The V and J ends lost 1 base and 8 bases, in that order; junction bases with no gene match: 9. In DNA, the CDR3 is TGCAGCGTTGAAGCCTGGGGACAGGGGGAGATCGGCTACACCTTC. It translates to CSVEAWGQGEIGYTF.

This clone was observed a few times. The chain carries TRBV7-2 and TRBJ1-2, with 8 bases fitting TRBD1. Trimming removed 11 bases from V and 4 bases from J; junction bases left unmatched: 3. The V gene's germline CDR1 is SGHTA and CDR2 FQGNSA. This CDR3 spans 11 amino acids. This CDR3 is CADRGSYGYTF. CDR3 sequence (DNA): TGTGCCGACAGGGGCAGCTATGGCTACACCTTC.

This chain uses TRBV7-9 with TRBJ2-7; the D gene is possibly TRBD1 (6 bases). Per germline, CDR1 SEHNR and CDR2 FQNEAQ (reference sequence). V shed 5 bases and J shed 3 bases, with 11 bases lying between them. CDR3 size: 13 residues. The CDR3 region is CASSRTEGYEQYF. For the CDR3, the DNA is TGTGCCAGCAGCCGGACAGAGGGCTACGAGCAGTACTTC.

The V gene is TRBV7-2, the J gene TRBJ1-1; no clear D gene. With 1 base removed from V and 3 bases from J, the gap between germline ends came to 6 bases. The CDR3 spans 13 residues. The germline V gene encodes CDR1 SGHTA and CDR2 FQGNSA. CDR3 sequence (DNA): TGTGCCAGCAGCTTAGTGCAGGACACTGAAGCTTTCTTT. Residues: CASSLVQDTEAFF.

There are a few counts of this clone. The chain is built from TRBV15 and TRBJ2-3; 11 bases fit TRBD2. The V and J ends lost 1 base and 11 bases, in that order; junction bases with no gene match: 5. This CDR3 region has 14 residues. Germline lookup yields CDR1 LNHNV and CDR2 YYDKDF (reference sequence). The CDR3 region has the DNA TGTGCCACCAGCAGAGCTACTAGCGGGAGCTTGCAGTATTTT. Protein product: CATSRATSGSLQYF.

The chain uses TRBV27 and TRBJ2-7, with 8 bases identical to TRBD1. Germline CDR1 MNHEY, CDR2 SMNVEV (reference sequence). The CDR3 covers 14 residues. Unmatched junction bases numbered 4, after V lost 1 base and J lost 5 bases. DNA of the CDR3: TGTGCCAGCAGTTTATTTTCAGGGGGCGACGAGCAGTACTTC. It translates to CASSLFSGGDEQYF.

The chain employs TRBV30 and TRBJ2-2, with D perhaps being TRBD1 or TRBD2 (5 bases each). Germline CDR1 is GTSNPN and CDR2 is SVGIG (reference sequence). V lost 6 bases to trimming and J lost 4 bases, with 12 bases between them. This CDR3 has 13 residues. The CDR3 protein is CACKGLATGELFF. The CDR3 DNA follows: TGTGCCTGTAAGGGGCTAGCCACCGGGGAGCTGTTTTTT. Drawing the rest from reference TRBV30 and TRBJ2-2, the complete variable domain is SQTIHQWPATLVQPVGSPLSLECTVEGTSNPNLYWYRQAAGRGLQLLFYSVGIGQISSEVPQNLSASRPQDRQFILSSKKLLLSDSGFYLCACKGLATGELFFGEGSRLTVL.

This chain connects TRBV18 to TRBJ1-3; D is unresolved. Trimming stripped 3 bases from V and 11 bases from J, with 20 bases between. The germline V gene has CDR1 KGHSH and CDR2 LQKENI. The CDR3 consists of 15 residues. This chain's CDR3 is CASSPPTSSSGAIYF. For the CDR3, the DNA is TGTGCCAGCTCACCCCCTACATCGAGCTCGGGCGCCATATATTTT.

The CDR3 DNA reads TGCAGTGGACGGACAGGGCCACGAGAGCAGTACTTC. Encoded protein: CSGRTGPREQYF. The V and J genes are TRBV29-1 and TRBJ2-7; 8 nucleotides line up with TRBD1. This CDR3 is 12 amino acids long. Germline V gene sequence: CDR1 SQVTM, CDR2 ANQGSEA.

In its sample, this clone was seen a few times. V and J are TRBV5-1 and TRBJ2-2; 7 positions agree with TRBD2. Germline V gives CDR1 SGHRS, CDR2 YFSETQ. The CDR3 has 16 residues. V lost 1 base to trimming and J lost 5 bases; unmatched junction nucleotides: 8. The CDR3 reads CASSLTGGRQTGELFF. The DNA of the CDR3 is TGCGCCAGCAGCTTGACTGGCGGGAGACAAACCGGGGAGCTGTTTTTT.

The chain has TRBV5-1 and TRBJ1-5; 7 bases line up with TRBD1. The V and J ends lost 4 bases and 0 bases, in that order; junction bases with no gene match: 1. Per germline, CDR1 SGHRS and CDR2 YFSETQ. This CDR3 region has 14 residues. This chain's CDR3 is CASSRDSSNQPQHF. In nucleotides, the CDR3 is TGCGCCAGCAGCCGGGACAGTAGCAATCAGCCCCAGCATTTT. Complete variable domain (other parts from reference TRBV5-1 and TRBJ1-5): KAGVTQTPRYLIKTRGQQVTLSCSPISGHRSVSWYQQTPGQGLQFLFEYFSETQRNKGNFPGRFSGRQFSNSRSEMNVSTLELGDSALYLCASSRDSSNQPQHFGDGTRLSIL.

This clone appeared a single time. The chain carries TRBV9 and TRBJ2-6; 7 bases agree with TRBD2. This CDR3 is 15 amino acids long. Trimming cost V 1 base and J 3 bases; bases outside gene matches: 1. Germline values: CDR1 SGDLS, CDR2 YYNGEE. The CDR3 loop reads CASSVTGGGANVLTF. The CDR3 coding sequence is TGTGCCAGCAGCGTAACGGGAGGTGGGGCCAACGTCCTGACTTTC.

The chain employs TRBV19 and TRBJ2-4, with 8 nucleotides matching TRBD1. Unmatched junction bases numbered 13, after V lost 5 bases and J lost 13 bases. Germline V gene data show CDR1 as LNHDA and CDR2 as SQIVND (reference sequence). The CDR3 is 14 amino acids. This CDR3 is CASSWRETGEVQYF. The CDR3, as DNA: TGTGCCAGTAGTTGGAGGGAGACAGGGGAGGTGCAGTACTTC.